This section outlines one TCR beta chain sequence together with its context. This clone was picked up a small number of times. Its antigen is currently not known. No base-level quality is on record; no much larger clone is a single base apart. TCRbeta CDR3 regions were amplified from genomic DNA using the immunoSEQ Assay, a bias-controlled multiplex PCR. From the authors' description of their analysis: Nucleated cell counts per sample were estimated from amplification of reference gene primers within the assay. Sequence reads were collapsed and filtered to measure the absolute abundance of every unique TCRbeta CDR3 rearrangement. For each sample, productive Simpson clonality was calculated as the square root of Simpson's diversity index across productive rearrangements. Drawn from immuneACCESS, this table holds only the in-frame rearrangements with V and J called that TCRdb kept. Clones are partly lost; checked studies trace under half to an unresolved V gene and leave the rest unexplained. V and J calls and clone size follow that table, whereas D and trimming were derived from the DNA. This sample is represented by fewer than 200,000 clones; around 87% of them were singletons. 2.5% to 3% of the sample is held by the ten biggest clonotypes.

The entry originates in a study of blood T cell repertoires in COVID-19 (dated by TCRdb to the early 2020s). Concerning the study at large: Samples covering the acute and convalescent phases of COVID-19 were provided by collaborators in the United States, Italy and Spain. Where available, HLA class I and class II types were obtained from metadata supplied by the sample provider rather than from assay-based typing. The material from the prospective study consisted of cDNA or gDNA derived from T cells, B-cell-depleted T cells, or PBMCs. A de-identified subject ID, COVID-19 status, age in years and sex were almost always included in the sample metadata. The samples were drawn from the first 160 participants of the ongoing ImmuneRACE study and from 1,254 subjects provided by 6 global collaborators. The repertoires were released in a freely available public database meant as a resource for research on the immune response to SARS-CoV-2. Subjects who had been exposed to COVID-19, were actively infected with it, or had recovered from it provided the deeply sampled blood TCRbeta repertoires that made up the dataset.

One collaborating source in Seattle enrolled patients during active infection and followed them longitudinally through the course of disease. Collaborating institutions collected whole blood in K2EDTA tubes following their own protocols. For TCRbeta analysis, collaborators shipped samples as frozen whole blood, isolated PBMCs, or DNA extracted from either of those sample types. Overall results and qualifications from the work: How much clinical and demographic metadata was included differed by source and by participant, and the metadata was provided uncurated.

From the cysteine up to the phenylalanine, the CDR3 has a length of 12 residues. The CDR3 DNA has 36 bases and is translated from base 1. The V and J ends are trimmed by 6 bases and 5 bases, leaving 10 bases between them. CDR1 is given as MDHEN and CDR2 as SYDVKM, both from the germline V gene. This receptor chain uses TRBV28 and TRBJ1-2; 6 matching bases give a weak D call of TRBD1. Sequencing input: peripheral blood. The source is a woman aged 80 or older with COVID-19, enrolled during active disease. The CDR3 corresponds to CASSITGYGYTF. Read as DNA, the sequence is TGTGCCAGCAGCATTACAGGGTATGGCTACACCTTC.